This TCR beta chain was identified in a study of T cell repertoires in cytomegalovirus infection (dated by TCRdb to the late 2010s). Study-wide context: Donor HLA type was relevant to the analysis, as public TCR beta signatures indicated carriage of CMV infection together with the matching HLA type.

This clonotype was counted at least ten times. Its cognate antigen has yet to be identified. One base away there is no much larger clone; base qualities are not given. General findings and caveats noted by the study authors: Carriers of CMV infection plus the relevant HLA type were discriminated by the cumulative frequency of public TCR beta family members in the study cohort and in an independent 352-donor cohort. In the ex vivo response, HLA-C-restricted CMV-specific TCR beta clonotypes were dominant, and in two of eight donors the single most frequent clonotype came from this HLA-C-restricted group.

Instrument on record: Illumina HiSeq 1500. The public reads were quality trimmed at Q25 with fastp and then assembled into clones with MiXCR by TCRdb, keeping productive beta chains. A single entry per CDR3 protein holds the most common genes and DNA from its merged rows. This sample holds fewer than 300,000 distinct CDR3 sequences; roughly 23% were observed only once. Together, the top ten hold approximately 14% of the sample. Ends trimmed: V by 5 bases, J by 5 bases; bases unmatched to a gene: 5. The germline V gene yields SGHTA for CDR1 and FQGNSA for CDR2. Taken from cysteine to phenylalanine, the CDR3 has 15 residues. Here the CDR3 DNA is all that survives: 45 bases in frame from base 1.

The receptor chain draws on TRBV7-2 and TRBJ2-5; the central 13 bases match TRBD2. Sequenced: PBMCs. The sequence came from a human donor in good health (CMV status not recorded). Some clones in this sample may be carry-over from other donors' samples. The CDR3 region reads CASSPGLAGVETQYF. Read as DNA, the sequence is TGTGCCAGCAGCCCAGGACTAGCGGGAGTGGAGACCCAGTACTTC.